The 16 T cell receptor beta chains presented below share a single source sample, sequenced in a study of CD8+ T cells in alopecia areata (dated by TCRdb to 2016 to 2019). Receptor amplification or capture employed the immunoSEQ multiplex PCR assay. RNA was extracted from all samples and reverse transcribed into cDNA as template for TCR sequencing. As stored in TCRdb, this immuneACCESS dataset retains in-frame rearrangements with V and J assigned. A fraction of the clones does not appear; measured against another copy, unresolved V genes explain less than half of the discrepancy, and the remainder lacks a known reason. The sample table holds 140,000 to 150,000 clones, of which less than 75% were seen once. The ten largest make up 36% of the sample. Sequencing was carried out using CD8+ T cells sorted from blood. The source is a human donor in good health.

The J gene is TRBJ1-1, the V gene TRBV27; 7 bases align to TRBD1. J lost 1 base, V lost 6 bases, and 2 bases had no gene match. The CDR3 contains 13 residues. CDR1 and CDR2 from the germline V gene are MNHEY and SMNVEV (reference sequence). The CDR3, as DNA: TGTGCCAGCAGCCAGGGGGGGAACACTGAAGCTTTCTTT. Its translation is CASSQGGNTEAFF.

This chain links TRBV27 with TRBJ2-1; TRBD2 agrees at 9 bases. The germline V gene has CDR1 MNHEY and CDR2 SMNVEV (reference sequence). The CDR3 length is 14 residues. J was trimmed by 7 bases and V by 4 bases; bases with no gene match: 5. The CDR3 protein is CASSSSGRLNEQFF. CDR3 DNA sequence: TGTGCCAGCAGTTCGAGCGGGAGGTTGAATGAGCAGTTCTTC.

The chain couples TRBV6-6 to TRBJ1-1; unclear D gene. The CDR3 sequence is 13 residues long. Trimming cost V 10 bases and J 5 bases, with 17 bases left between them. The germline V gene has CDR1 MNHNY and CDR2 SVGAGI (reference sequence). CDR3 nucleotide sequence: TGTGCCACCGTTGGAGGGAGAGGGACTGAAGCTTTCTTT. Its translation: CATVGGRGTEAFF.

V usage is TRBV6-1 and J usage is TRBJ1-2, with 7 positions matching TRBD1. The germline CDR1 and CDR2 sequences are MNHNS and SASEGT. Trimming took 7 bases from V and 5 from J; bases not matched to a gene: 10. CDR3 length: 14 amino acids. CDR3 sequence: CASIQGTDRYGYTF. The DNA of the CDR3 is TGTGCCAGCATTCAGGGGACAGACCGGTATGGCTACACCTTC.

The chain uses TRBV11-1 and TRBJ2-1, with D hard to call. V was trimmed by 3 bases and J by 7 bases, leaving 7 bases between them. The germline gives CDR1 SGHAT, CDR2 FQDESV (reference sequence). The CDR3 runs to 12 residues. Here the CDR3 reads CASSLERNEQFF. As DNA, the CDR3 is TGTGCCAGCAGCTTGGAGAGGAATGAGCAGTTCTTC.

This chain uses TRBV27 with TRBJ2-1; 14 positions agree with TRBD2. The V and J ends lost 5 bases and 8 bases, in that order; junction bases with no gene match: 5. The germline CDR1 and CDR2 sequences are MNHEY and SMNVEV (reference sequence). The CDR3 runs 15 residues. The CDR3: CASSDGTSGRHEQFF. CDR3 nucleotides: TGTGCCAGCAGTGACGGGACTAGCGGGAGACATGAGCAGTTCTTC.

On this clone itself: A junction end diverges from the germline sequence, so it may reflect a read error. This rearrangement joins TRBV29-1 to TRBJ1-2; 8 bases align to TRBD1. The CDR3 has 15 residues. Germline CDR1 and CDR2: SQVTM and ANQGSEA. The CDR3 protein is CSVEGAGQGSYGYTF. In DNA, the CDR3 is TGCAGCGTGGAAGGAGCCGGACAGGGCAGCTATGGCTACACCTTC.

The chain employs TRBV5-1 and TRBJ2-3; 8 nucleotides align to TRBD2. In germline, CDR1 is SGHRS, CDR2 YFSETQ. With 0 bases clipped from V and 2 bases from J, the junction kept 5 bases outside the gene matches. The CDR3 has 16 residues. In nucleotides, the CDR3 is TGCGCCAGCAGCTTGGATAGCGGGATCCTCACAGATACGCAGTATTTT. Translation gives CASSLDSGILTDTQYF.

The CDR3 DNA reads TGTGCCAGTAGTATGAGTGCGGACAGCGGCTACGAGCAGTACTTC. Amino acids: CASSMSADSGYEQYF. The chain has TRBV19 and TRBJ2-7, with a weak D call TRBD1 (6 bases). Trimming stripped 3 bases from V and 3 bases from J, with 15 bases between. The germline CDR1 and CDR2 sequences are LNHDA and SQIVND (reference sequence). CDR3 length equals 15 residues. Together with reference TRBV19 and TRBJ2-7, the CDR3 gives the full variable domain: DGGITQSPKYLFRKEGQNVTLSCEQNLNHDAMYWYRQDPGQGLRLIYYSQIVNDFQKGDIAEGYSVSREKKESFPLTVTSAQKNPTAFYLCASSMSADSGYEQYFGPGTRLTVT.

This clone was seen just once. V usage is TRBV6-7 and J usage is TRBJ2-5; the D is unclear. TRBV6-7 is sorted into the ORF group, with uncertain function. This CDR3 has 16 amino acids. V was clipped by 4 bases and J by 11 bases, with 26 bases between them. DNA for the CDR3: TGTGCCAGCAGTTCCGTGGAGCTCGCGGTGGTAGGAGAGCAGTACTTC. Translation gives CASSSVELAVVGEQYF.

This clone has more than one count but fewer than ten. This chain joins TRBV29-1 and TRBJ1-2; D is possibly TRBD1 (6 bases). Germline-derived CDR1 and CDR2 are SQVTM and ANQGSEA. This CDR3 has 11 residues. The V end lost 3 bases, the J end lost 6 bases, and 8 bases lay between the germline ends. This chain's CDR3 is CSVDRGHGYTF. CDR3 nucleotides: TGCAGCGTTGATCGGGGGCATGGCTACACCTTC. The variable domain in full, with the rest retrieved from reference TRBV29-1 and TRBJ1-2, is SAVISQKPSRDICQRGTSLTIQCQVDSQVTMMFWYRQQPGQSLTLIATANQGSEATYESGFVIDKFPISRPNLTFSTLTVSNMSPEDSSIYLCSVDRGHGYTFGSGTRLTVV.

The chain couples TRBV30 to TRBJ1-2; TRBD1 agrees at 8 bases. The trim removed 8 bases at V and 6 bases at J, leaving 8 bases unmatched. The CDR3 extends over 12 amino acids. The V gene's germline CDR1 is GTSNPN and CDR2 SVGIG (reference sequence). In DNA, the CDR3 is TGTGCCCTATTCGACAGGGGAGATGGCTACACCTTC. This gives the protein CALFDRGDGYTF.

The rearrangement joins TRBV11-2 to TRBJ2-7, with 9 bases that match TRBD1. The CDR3 length is 14 residues. Looked up from germline, CDR1 is SGHAT and CDR2 is FQNNGV. J gave up 4 bases and V 1 base, and 2 bases lay outside the gene matches. Here the CDR3 reads CASSLGGTGYEQYF. CDR3 bases: TGTGCCAGCAGCTTAGGGGGGACAGGGTACGAGCAGTACTTC.

A few counts support this clone. V gene TRBV28 combines with J gene TRBJ2-5; possible D gene TRBD2, 5 bases. The length of the CDR3 is 14 residues. Trimming took off 4 bases at V and 2 bases at J, with 11 bases between the two ends. Germline CDR1 MDHEN, CDR2 SYDVKM. CDR3 sequence: CASSSGRGQETQYF. CDR3 DNA: TGTGCCAGCAGTTCGGGCAGAGGGCAAGAGACCCAGTACTTC.

The chain has TRBV19 and TRBJ2-1, with D unresolved. The CDR3 has 12 residues. Germline CDR1 is LNHDA and CDR2 is SQIVND (reference sequence). The V gene lost 3 bases and the J gene lost 7 bases, with 7 bases spanning the gap. CDR3 bases: TGTGCCAGTAGTATCTTCGGGAATGAGCAGTTCTTC. Encoded protein: CASSIFGNEQFF.

Concerning this clone itself: The identical CDR3 is also encoded by other nucleotide sequences in the sample. The CDR3 reads CAWSVRYNEQFF. As DNA, the CDR3 is TGTGCCTGGAGTGTACGATACAATGAGCAGTTCTTC. The rearrangement uses TRBV30 and TRBJ2-1, with D unclear. Germline V lookup: CDR1 GTSNPN, CDR2 SVGIG (reference sequence). V gave up 0 bases and J gave up 4 bases, with 4 bases separating them. This CDR3 is 12 amino acids long. Full variable domain (missing parts from reference TRBV30 and TRBJ2-1): SQTIHQWPATLVQPVGSPLSLECTVEGTSNPNLYWYRQAAGRGLQLLFYSVGIGQISSEVPQNLSASRPQDRQFILSSKKLLLSDSGFYLCAWSVRYNEQFFGPGTRLTVL.